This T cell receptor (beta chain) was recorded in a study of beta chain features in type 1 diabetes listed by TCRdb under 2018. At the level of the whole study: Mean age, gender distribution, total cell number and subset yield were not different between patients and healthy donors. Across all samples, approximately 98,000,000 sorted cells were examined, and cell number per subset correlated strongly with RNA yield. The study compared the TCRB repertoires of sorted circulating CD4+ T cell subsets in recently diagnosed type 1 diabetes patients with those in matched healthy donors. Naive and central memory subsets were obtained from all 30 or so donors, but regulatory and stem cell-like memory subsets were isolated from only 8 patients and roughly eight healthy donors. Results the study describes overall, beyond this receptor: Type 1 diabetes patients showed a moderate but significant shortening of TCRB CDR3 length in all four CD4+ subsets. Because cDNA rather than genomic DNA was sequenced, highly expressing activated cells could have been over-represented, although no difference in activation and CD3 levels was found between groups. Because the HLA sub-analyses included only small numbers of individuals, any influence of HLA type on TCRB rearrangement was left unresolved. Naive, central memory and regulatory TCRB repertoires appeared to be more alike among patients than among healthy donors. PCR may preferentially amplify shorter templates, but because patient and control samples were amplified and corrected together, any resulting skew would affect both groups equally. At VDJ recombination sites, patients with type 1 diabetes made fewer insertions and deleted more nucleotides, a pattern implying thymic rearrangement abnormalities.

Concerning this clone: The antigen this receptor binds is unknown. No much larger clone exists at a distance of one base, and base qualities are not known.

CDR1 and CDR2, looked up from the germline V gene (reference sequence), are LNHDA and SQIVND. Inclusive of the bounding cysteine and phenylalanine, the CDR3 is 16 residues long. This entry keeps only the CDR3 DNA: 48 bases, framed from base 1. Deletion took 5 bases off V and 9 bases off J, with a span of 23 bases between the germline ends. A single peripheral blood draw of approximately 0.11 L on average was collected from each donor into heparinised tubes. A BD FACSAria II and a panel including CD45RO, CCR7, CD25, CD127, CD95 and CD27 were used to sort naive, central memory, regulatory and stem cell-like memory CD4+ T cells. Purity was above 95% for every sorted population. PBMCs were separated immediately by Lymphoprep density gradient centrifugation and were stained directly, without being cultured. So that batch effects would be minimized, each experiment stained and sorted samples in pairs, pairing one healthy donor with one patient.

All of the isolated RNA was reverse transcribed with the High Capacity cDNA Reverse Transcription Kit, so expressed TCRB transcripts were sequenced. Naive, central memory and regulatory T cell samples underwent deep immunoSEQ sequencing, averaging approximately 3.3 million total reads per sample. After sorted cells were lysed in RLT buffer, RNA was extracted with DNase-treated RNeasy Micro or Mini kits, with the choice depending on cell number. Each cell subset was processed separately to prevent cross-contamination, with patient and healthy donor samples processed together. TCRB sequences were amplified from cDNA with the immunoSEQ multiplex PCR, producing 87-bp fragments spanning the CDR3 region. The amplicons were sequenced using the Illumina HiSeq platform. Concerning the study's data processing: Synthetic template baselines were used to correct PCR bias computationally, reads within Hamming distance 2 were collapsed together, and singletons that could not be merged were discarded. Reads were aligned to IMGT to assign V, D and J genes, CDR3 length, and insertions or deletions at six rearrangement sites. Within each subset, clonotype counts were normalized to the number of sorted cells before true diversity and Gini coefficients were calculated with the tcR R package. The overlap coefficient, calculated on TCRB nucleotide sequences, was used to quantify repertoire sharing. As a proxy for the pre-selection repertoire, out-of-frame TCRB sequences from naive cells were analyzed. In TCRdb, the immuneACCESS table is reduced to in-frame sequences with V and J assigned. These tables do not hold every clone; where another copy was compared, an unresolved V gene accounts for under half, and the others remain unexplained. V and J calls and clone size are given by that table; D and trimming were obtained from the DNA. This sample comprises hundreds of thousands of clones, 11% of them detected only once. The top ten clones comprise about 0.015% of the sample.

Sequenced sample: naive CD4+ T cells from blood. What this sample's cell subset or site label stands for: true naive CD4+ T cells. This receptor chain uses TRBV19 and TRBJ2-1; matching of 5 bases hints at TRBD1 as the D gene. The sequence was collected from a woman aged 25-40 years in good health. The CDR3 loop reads CASSPIGQGSYAEQFF. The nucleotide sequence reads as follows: TGTGCCAGTAGTCCAATAGGGCAGGGTTCGTATGCTGAGCAGTTCTTC.